Below, 19 T cell receptor beta chains from the same sample are listed, as sequenced in a study of Siglec-9 on CD8 T cells in melanoma. Sequencing was performed with immunoSEQ multiplex PCR; in TCRdb, only in-frame clones are kept and a portion is missing. The profile covers 25,000 to 35,000 clones, with 80% appearing a single time and roughly 6% taken by the ten largest. Sequenced: Siglec-9- CD8+ T cells sorted from blood. The receptors originated from a human donor in good health.

This clone was observed a handful of times. The CDR3 DNA reads TGTGCCAGCAGCCAGACAGGCTACAATGAGCAGTTCTTC. Its translation: CASSQTGYNEQFF. The chain couples TRBV7-9 to TRBJ2-1; maybe TRBD1 (6 bases). CDR1 SEHNR and CDR2 FQNEAQ come from the germline V gene (reference sequence). CDR3 size: 13 residues. Trimming removed 5 bases from V and 3 bases from J, with 8 bases in between.

This clone appeared once. The chain combines TRBV6-5 with TRBJ1-4; D perhaps matches TRBD1 (5 bases). The V end lost 7 bases, the J end lost 8 bases, and 14 bases lay between the germline ends. This CDR3 has 13 residues. In germline, CDR1 is MNHEY, CDR2 SVGAGI. Written as DNA, the CDR3 is TGTGCCAGCACTACGGGGGGACGGGAAAAACTGTTTTTT. It encodes CASTTGGREKLFF.

The chain carries TRBV4-1 and TRBJ2-1, with 14 bases lining up with TRBD2. The CDR3 is 16 residues long. The germline V gene encodes CDR1 MGHRA and CDR2 YSYEKL. V lost 3 bases, J lost 3 bases, and 1 base stayed unmatched. The CDR3 DNA sequence: TGCGCCAGCAGCCATGGGACTAGCGGGAGCTACAATGAGCAGTTCTTC. Translated: CASSHGTSGSYNEQFF.

The CDR3, as DNA: TGCAGCGCTGTACCGTCGACGGGACAGGGGCTAGCTAGCTATGGCTACACCTTC. Translated, it gives CSAVPSTGQGLASYGYTF. The chain combines TRBV29-1 with TRBJ1-2; 10 nucleotides align to TRBD1. With V trimmed by 7 bases and J by 4 bases, 21 bases remained unmatched. This CDR3 has 18 residues. Germline-derived CDR1 and CDR2 are SQVTM and ANQGSEA.

This sequence joins TRBV27 and TRBJ2-7; TRBD2 agrees at 10 bases. V shed 5 bases and J 4 bases; nucleotides not matched to a gene: 8. The CDR3 contains 15 residues. Germline assignment: CDR1 MNHEY and CDR2 SMNVEV (reference sequence). DNA of the CDR3: TGTGCCAGCAGTCCACTAGCGGGGAAGCCGTACGAGCAGTACTTC. Translated: CASSPLAGKPYEQYF.

The CDR3 DNA reads TGCAGCGTTGATCGGAGGTCTGGCAAGCAGTTCTTC. Protein product: CSVDRRSGKQFF. The chain joins TRBV29-1 to TRBJ2-1, with a weak D call TRBD2 (5 bases). Looked up from germline, CDR1 is SQVTM and CDR2 is ANQGSEA. This CDR3 region has 12 residues. The ends were cut back, 3 bases at V and 11 bases at J, with 14 bases in the middle.

This chain links TRBV5-1 with TRBJ1-1; D gene uncertain. Germline values: CDR1 SGHRS, CDR2 YFSETQ. Trimming took 0 bases from V and 1 from J, leaving 10 bases between them. CDR3 length equals 15 residues. CDR3 sequence (DNA): TGCGCCAGCAGCTTGGCTCCAGCCGCGAACACTGAAGCTTTCTTT. Protein sequence: CASSLAPAANTEAFF. The full variable domain, rest sourced from reference TRBV5-1 and TRBJ1-1, is KAGVTQTPRYLIKTRGQQVTLSCSPISGHRSVSWYQQTPGQGLQFLFEYFSETQRNKGNFPGRFSGRQFSNSRSEMNVSTLELGDSALYLCASSLAPAANTEAFFGQGTRLTVV.

The chain is built from TRBV7-6 and TRBJ2-3; 10 bases agree with TRBD2. Germline assignment: CDR1 SGHVS and CDR2 FNYEAQ. V trimming: 5 bases; J trimming: 2 bases; junction bases outside the gene matches: 10. The CDR3 runs 17 residues. The CDR3: CASSEPGTSVFTDTQYF. CDR3 coding DNA: TGTGCCAGCAGCGAGCCCGGGACTAGCGTATTCACAGATACGCAGTATTTT.

The chain is built from TRBV9 and TRBJ1-1, with 8 bases fitting TRBD1. J was trimmed by 1 base and V by 3 bases; bases with no gene match: 5. This CDR3 is built from 15 residues. The germline V gene has CDR1 SGDLS and CDR2 YYNGEE. DNA of the CDR3: TGTGCCAGCAGCGGCTACGGGACAGGGAACACTGAAGCTTTCTTT. The encoded protein is CASSGYGTGNTEAFF.

The chain recombines TRBV27 with TRBJ2-3; D perhaps matches TRBD2 (6 bases). CDR1 is MNHEY, CDR2 SMNVEV, per germline (reference sequence). The germline V and J ends were trimmed by 3 bases and 2 bases, with 21 bases remaining between them. This CDR3 has 18 residues. CDR3 sequence (DNA): TGTGCCAGCAGTTTTAGAGTAGAGGGCGGGGCCCTCACAGATACGCAGTATTTT. It translates to CASSFRVEGGALTDTQYF.

The table lists this clone with a few counts. The chain recombines TRBV6-4 with TRBJ2-1, with D uncertain. The germline gives CDR1 MRHNA, CDR2 SNTAGT. The CDR3 length is 14 residues. Between the trimmed V and J ends, which lost 3 bases and 3 bases, there was a span of 9 bases. CDR3 sequence reads: CASSDNGLYNEQFF. In DNA form, the CDR3 reads TGTGCCAGCAGTGATAATGGTCTCTACAATGAGCAGTTCTTC.

The chain combines TRBV14 with TRBJ1-4; 8 bases match TRBD1. With 1 base clipped from V and 4 bases from J, the junction kept 5 bases outside the gene matches. The germline V gene encodes CDR1 SGHDN and CDR2 FVKESK. The CDR3 spans 16 residues. CDR3 amino acids: CASSQVRTGYNEKLFF. The CDR3 nucleotides are TGTGCCAGCAGCCAAGTCCGGACAGGGTATAATGAAAAACTGTTTTTT.

The chain is built from TRBV4-2 and TRBJ2-1, with D perhaps TRBD2 (6 bases). Per germline, CDR1 LGHNA and CDR2 YNFKEQ. There are 16 residues in the CDR3. V was shortened by 0 bases and J by 3 bases, with 12 bases between the two germline ends. The CDR3 DNA reads as TGTGCCAGCAGCCAAGAACACGGGAGTTTCTACAATGAGCAGTTCTTC. Encoded protein: CASSQEHGSFYNEQFF.

V and J are TRBV5-6 and TRBJ1-1, with 8 nucleotides matching TRBD1. CDR3 length: 17 residues. The J segment lost 0 bases and the V segment lost 4 bases, leaving 11 bases of the junction unmatched. Germline V lookup: CDR1 SGHDT, CDR2 YYEEEE. The CDR3 DNA reads TGTGCCAGCAGCCAACCGGGACAGGTTTTTTTGAACACTGAAGCTTTCTTT. Its protein product is CASSQPGQVFLNTEAFF.

This clone was found once. This chain links TRBV28 with TRBJ2-7; 9 bases map to TRBD1. CDR1 is MDHEN and CDR2 is SYDVKM in the germline V gene. V shed 6 bases and J 0 bases; nucleotides not matched to a gene: 6. CDR3 size: 15 residues. The CDR3 loop reads CASRTGQGNSYEQYF. The CDR3 DNA is TGTGCCAGCAGGACTGGACAGGGGAACTCCTACGAGCAGTACTTC. The complete variable domain, with remaining parts taken from reference TRBV28 and TRBJ2-7, reads DVKVTQSSRYLVKRTGEKVFLECVQDMDHENMFWYRQDPGLGLRLIYFSYDVKMKEKGDIPEGYSVSREKKERFSLILESASTNQTSMYLCASRTGQGNSYEQYFGPGTRLTVT.

The chain is built from TRBV7-2 and TRBJ2-7, with a weak D call TRBD1 (6 bases). Trimming removed 1 base at V and 6 bases at J, with 13 bases between. CDR3 size: 14 residues. Germline V CDR1 and CDR2: SGHTA, FQGNSA. The CDR3 DNA reads as TGTGCCAGCAGCTTAGTGGGACACCCTCCCGAGCAGTACTTC. As protein: CASSLVGHPPEQYF.

The rearrangement joins TRBV2 to TRBJ2-7, with unresolved D. V lost 10 bases and J lost 0, with 16 bases in between. Germline V gene lookup returns CDR1 SNHLY and CDR2 FYNNEI. There are 14 residues in the CDR3. CDR3 region: CAMRSPRVSYEQYV. CDR3 sequence (DNA): TGTGCCATGAGGAGCCCTAGGGTCTCCTACGAGCAGTACGTC.

The chain combines TRBV28 with TRBJ2-3, with 11 bases fitting TRBD2. This CDR3 has 15 residues. V lost 6 bases and J lost 3; bases outside the gene matches: 5. The germline CDR1 and CDR2 sequences are MDHEN and SYDVKM. The CDR3: CASSPVAGGTDTQYF. The CDR3 DNA reads TGTGCCAGCAGCCCTGTAGCGGGGGGGACAGATACGCAGTATTTT.

The CDR3, as DNA: TGTGCCAGCAGTTTATCGGGGAGCTCTGGAAACACCATATATTTT. As protein: CASSLSGSSGNTIYF. The J gene is TRBJ1-3, the V gene TRBV27; D is ambiguous. The length of the CDR3 is 15 residues. V lost 0 bases and J lost 0, with 6 bases in between. The V gene's germline CDR1 is MNHEY and CDR2 SMNVEV (reference sequence).